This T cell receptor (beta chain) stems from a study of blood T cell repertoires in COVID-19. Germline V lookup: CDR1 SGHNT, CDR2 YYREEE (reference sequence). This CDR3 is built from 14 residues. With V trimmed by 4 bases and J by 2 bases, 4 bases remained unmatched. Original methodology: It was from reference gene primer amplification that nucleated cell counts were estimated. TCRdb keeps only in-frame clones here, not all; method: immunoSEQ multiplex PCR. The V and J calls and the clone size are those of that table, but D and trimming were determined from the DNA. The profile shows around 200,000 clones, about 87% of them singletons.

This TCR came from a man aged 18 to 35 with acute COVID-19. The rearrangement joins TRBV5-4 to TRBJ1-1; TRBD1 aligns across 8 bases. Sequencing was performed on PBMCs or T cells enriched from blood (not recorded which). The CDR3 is CASSVGQVNTEAFF. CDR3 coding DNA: TGTGCCAGCAGCGTGGGACAGGTAAACACTGAAGCTTTCTTT.